The sequence of this TCR beta chain was determined in a study of blood T cell repertoires in COVID-19. Study-level background: The United States, Italy and Spain supplied acute and convalescent COVID-19 samples. Sources were T cells, B-cell-depleted T cells, or PBMCs; the material itself was cDNA or gDNA.

The germline gives CDR1 MNHNY, CDR2 SVGAGI (reference sequence). V was clipped by 2 bases and J by 10 bases, with 15 bases between them. The CDR3 consists of 14 residues. Authors' methods: The assay estimated nucleated cells by amplifying reference gene primers. Some clones are missing from TCRdb's copy, which holds only in-frame ones; the method was immunoSEQ multiplex PCR. The DNA was the basis for D and trimming; V, J and clone size are from that table. Among some 45,000 clones listed, about 80% were seen once. The genes are TRBV6-6 and TRBJ2-1; D remains ambiguous. The TCR originated in a man in his sixties or seventies with active or convalescent COVID-19. The sequenced sample was peripheral blood. CDR3 DNA sequence: TGTGCCAGCAGTTACGGTACTACGAGTCGAGAGCAGTTCTTC. Protein sequence: CASSYGTTSREQFF.